Presented here are 30 T cell receptor beta chains from one specimen sequenced in a study of blood T cell repertoires in COVID-19. TCRdb's copy holds only in-frame clones and misses some; the assay was immunoSEQ multiplex PCR. The sample shows some 93,000 clones, about 89% of them seen only once. The material sequenced was peripheral blood. The receptors come from a man between 45 and 60 years old with acute or convalescent COVID-19.

V usage is TRBV7-9 and J usage is TRBJ1-4; D remains ambiguous. The germline CDR1 and CDR2 sequences are SEHNR and FQNEAQ (reference sequence). Trimming took off 0 bases at V and 8 bases at J, with 13 bases between the two ends. The CDR3 runs 15 residues. CDR3 nucleotide sequence: TGTGCCAGCAGCTTAGCGGGCGGGGTAGGGGAAAAACTGTTTTTT. Amino acids: CASSLAGGVGEKLFF.

This rearrangement joins TRBV6-1 to TRBJ1-2, with D maybe TRBD1 (5 bases). V was clipped by 4 bases and J by 7 bases, with 13 bases between them. The CDR3 runs 13 residues. Germline assignment: CDR1 MNHNS and CDR2 SASEGT. The CDR3 bases are TGTGCCAGCAGTGCCCAGGGATTCTTTGGCTACACCTTC. Protein sequence: CASSAQGFFGYTF.

The rearrangement links TRBV14 to TRBJ1-4, with TRBD1 matching 8 bases. The germline V gene has CDR1 SGHDN and CDR2 FVKESK. Germline trimming cut 6 bases from V and 5 bases from J; bases unmatched to any gene: 8. CDR3 length: 15 residues. The CDR3 loop is CASRTPGQANEKLFF. The DNA of the CDR3 is TGTGCCAGCAGAACCCCGGGACAGGCAAATGAAAAACTGTTTTTT.

The rearrangement links TRBV19 to TRBJ2-1; 8 bases match TRBD1. J was trimmed by 8 bases and V by 7 bases; bases with no gene match: 13. The CDR3 spans 15 residues. Germline CDR1 and CDR2: LNHDA and SQIVND (reference sequence). The chain's CDR3 is CASTRTSGGPYEQFF. The CDR3, as DNA: TGTGCCAGTACAAGGACTTCAGGGGGCCCGTATGAGCAGTTCTTC.

The DNA for the CDR3 is TGCGCCAGCAGCCAGACTAGAGAAGATACGCAGTATTTT. Its protein is CASSQTREDTQYF. The J gene is TRBJ2-3, the V gene TRBV4-1; perhaps TRBD2 as D (6 bases). Deletions cut 3 bases from V and 5 bases from J, with 9 bases between. The germline gives CDR1 MGHRA, CDR2 YSYEKL. This CDR3 region has 13 residues.

This clone was recorded only once. The rearrangement links TRBV7-3 to TRBJ2-7; 12 nucleotides align to TRBD2. This CDR3 spans 15 amino acids. The V gene end was trimmed by 0 bases and the J gene end by 6 bases; junction bases not matched to a gene: 3. The germline CDR1 and CDR2 sequences are SGHTA and FQGTGA. CDR3 protein: CASSLTPSGRGEQYF. CDR3 nucleotide sequence: TGTGCCAGCAGCTTAACCCCTAGCGGGAGGGGCGAGCAGTACTTC.

V usage is TRBV5-6 and J usage is TRBJ2-1, with 8 positions matching TRBD2. The J segment lost 6 bases and the V segment lost 1 base, leaving 12 bases of the junction unmatched. From germline, CDR1 is SGHDT and CDR2 YYEEEE. This CDR3 region has 17 residues. CDR3 sequence reads: CASSLSRAGAVSNEQFF. Written as DNA, the CDR3 is TGTGCCAGCAGCTTGAGTAGAGCGGGAGCCGTGAGCAATGAGCAGTTCTTC.

The chain carries TRBV7-2 and TRBJ1-6; D is unclear. The length of the CDR3 is 16 residues. Trimming cost V 8 bases and J 7 bases, with 21 bases left between them. Germline lookup yields CDR1 SGHTA and CDR2 FQGNSA. CDR3 DNA: TGTGCCAGCGGGCGAGACAATCCTTCCCCCAATTCACCCCTCCACTTT. Translating gives CASGRDNPSPNSPLHF. Using reference TRBV7-2 and TRBJ1-6 for the parts outside the CDR3, the full variable domain is GAGVSQSPSNKVTEKGKDVELRCDPISGHTALYWYRQSLGQGLEFLIYFQGNSAPDKSGLPSDRFSAERTGGSVSTLTIQRTQQEDSAVYLCASGRDNPSPNSPLHFGNGTRLTVT.

This clone occurred once. The chain is built from TRBV19 and TRBJ2-2, with D possibly being TRBD2 (6 bases). CDR3 size: 13 residues. Trimming shortened V by 8 bases and J by 1 base, and 8 bases separated the two germline ends. The germline V gene encodes CDR1 LNHDA and CDR2 SQIVND (reference sequence). The CDR3: CASGGRNTGELFF. The CDR3 nucleotides read TGTGCCAGTGGGGGGAGGAACACCGGGGAGCTGTTTTTT.

CDR3 DNA: TGTGCCAGCAGCGGGGGACAGGGGAACACAGATACGCAGTATTTT. This gives the protein CASSGGQGNTDTQYF. V is TRBV5-5 and J is TRBJ2-3; 10 bases map to TRBD1. Per the germline V gene, CDR1 is SGHKS and CDR2 is YYEKEE (reference sequence). The CDR3 is 15 residues long. Trimming at V came to 4 bases and at J to 2 bases, leaving 4 bases not matched to a gene.

The chain employs TRBV5-5 and TRBJ1-2; 9 nucleotides line up with TRBD1. The CDR3 loop spans 15 amino acids. The V and J ends lost 0 bases and 4 bases, in that order; junction bases with no gene match: 4. Germline V CDR1 and CDR2: SGHKS, YYEKEE (reference sequence). The CDR3 here is CASSLGATGGYGYTF. The CDR3 region has the DNA TGTGCCAGCAGCTTGGGGGCGACAGGGGGCTATGGCTACACCTTC.

The V gene is TRBV25-1, the J gene TRBJ1-6, with a possible D match to TRBD1 (6 bases). Looked up from germline, CDR1 is MGHDK and CDR2 is SYGVNS. Trimming took off 7 bases at V and 13 bases at J, with 17 bases between the two ends. The CDR3 extends over 13 amino acids. The CDR3: CASKGDRVFPLHF. CDR3 DNA sequence: TGTGCCAGCAAGGGGGATAGGGTTTTCCCCCTCCACTTT.

The chain couples TRBV3-1 (or the pseudogene TRBV3-2) to TRBJ1-5; TRBD1 is a possible D gene (6 bases). This CDR3 contains 15 residues. Trimming stripped 1 base from V and 0 bases from J, with 7 bases between. Germline lookup yields CDR1 LGHDT and CDR2 YNNKEL (reference sequence). Here the CDR3 reads CASSQAGDSNQPQHF. CDR3 coding DNA: TGTGCCAGCAGCCAAGCAGGGGATAGCAATCAGCCCCAGCATTTT.

This chain uses TRBV6-5 with TRBJ2-1, with 9 bases matching TRBD2. Germline values: CDR1 MNHEY, CDR2 SVGAGI. Unmatched junction bases numbered 10, after V lost 7 bases and J lost 6 bases. The CDR3 has 15 amino acids. As DNA, the CDR3 is TGTGCCAGCAAATTAGCGGGAGTGTTTGGCAATGAGCAGTTCTTC. Protein: CASKLAGVFGNEQFF.

V and J are TRBV5-6 and TRBJ2-7; 9 bases are shared with TRBD2. In germline, CDR1 is SGHDT, CDR2 YYEEEE. J lost 0 bases, V lost 3 bases, and 4 bases had no gene match. CDR3 length equals 15 residues. CDR3: CASSSRTSASYEQYF. DNA for the CDR3: TGTGCCAGCAGCTCCCGGACTAGCGCCTCCTACGAGCAGTACTTC.

The chain carries TRBV3-1 (or the pseudogene TRBV3-2) and TRBJ2-1; 12 nucleotides agree with TRBD2. The V gene's germline CDR1 is LGHDT and CDR2 YNNKEL (reference sequence). V was clipped by 5 bases and J by 10 bases; unmatched bases: 9. The CDR3 has 15 residues. DNA for the CDR3: TGTGCCAGCAGCAAATCTAGCGGGAGGGCCGGGGAGCAGTTCTTC. This encodes CASSKSSGRAGEQFF.

The chain links TRBV27 to TRBJ2-1; TRBD2 might be the D (5 bases). Per the germline V gene, CDR1 is MNHEY and CDR2 is SMNVEV (reference sequence). The CDR3 is made up of 15 amino acids. V dropped 3 bases and J dropped 0 bases, with 9 bases sitting between them. The CDR3 sequence: CASSFAGSSYNEQFF. The CDR3 nucleotides read TGTGCCAGCAGTTTTGCGGGTAGCTCCTACAATGAGCAGTTCTTC.

The chain links TRBV7-8 to TRBJ2-1; 9 positions agree with TRBD1. There are 13 residues in the CDR3. Germline assignment: CDR1 SGHVS and CDR2 FQNEAQ. Trimming removed 5 bases from V and 9 bases from J; junction bases left unmatched: 5. CDR3 sequence: CASSITGGTEQFF. The CDR3 DNA sequence: TGTGCCAGCAGCATAACAGGGGGCACTGAGCAGTTCTTC.

This clone was detected once. The same CDR3 is also encoded by other DNA sequences in this sample. V gene TRBV6-5 combines with J gene TRBJ1-1; 10 bases agree with TRBD1. There are 14 residues in the CDR3. V was pared by 6 bases and J by 4 bases, with 5 bases of the junction left unmatched. Germline values: CDR1 MNHEY, CDR2 SVGAGI. CDR3 amino acids: CASSGQGVGTEAFF. CDR3 in DNA: TGTGCCAGCAGCGGACAGGGGGTCGGCACTGAAGCTTTCTTT.

The gene calls are TRBV6-5 and TRBJ2-6; D is perhaps TRBD2 (5 bases). V was trimmed by 2 bases and J by 0 bases, leaving 5 bases between them. CDR3 length equals 15 residues. Germline V lookup: CDR1 MNHEY, CDR2 SVGAGI. The CDR3 sequence: CASSYTSSGANVLTF. CDR3 bases: TGTGCCAGCAGTTACACTAGCTCTGGGGCCAACGTCCTGACTTTC.

This chain links TRBV11-2 with TRBJ2-6; D possibly corresponds to TRBD1 (6 bases). The V end was cut by 0 bases, the J end by 2 bases, with 14 bases between. The CDR3 totals 18 residues. Germline V gene sequence: CDR1 SGHAT, CDR2 FQNNGV. DNA for the CDR3: TGTGCCAGCAGCTTAGATGGGACACCTTCTACTGGGGCCAACGTCCTGACTTTC. Translation: CASSLDGTPSTGANVLTF.

The chain couples TRBV30 to TRBJ1-6, with unresolved D. V was trimmed by 3 bases and J by 4 bases, leaving 4 bases between them. The length of the CDR3 is 12 residues. Germline CDR1 reads GTSNPN; CDR2 reads SVGIG (reference sequence). The CDR3 region is CAWREYNSPLHF. CDR3 sequence (DNA): TGTGCCTGGAGGGAGTATAATTCACCCCTCCACTTT.

The gene calls are TRBV2 and TRBJ1-6, with D possibly TRBD1 on 5 matching bases. CDR3 length: 15 residues. In germline, CDR1 is SNHLY, CDR2 FYNNEI. The germline V and J ends were trimmed by 8 bases and 7 bases, with 18 bases remaining between them. The CDR3 loop is CASSEQDPRNSPLHF. CDR3 coding DNA: TGTGCCAGCTCCGAACAGGACCCACGAAATTCACCCCTCCACTTT.

The V gene is TRBV11-3, the J gene TRBJ1-1, with a tentative D call TRBD1 (6 bases). This CDR3 contains 14 residues. Trimming took off 3 bases at V and 5 bases at J, with 13 bases between the two ends. CDR1 and CDR2 (germline): SGHNT, YENEEA. In DNA form, the CDR3 reads TGTGCCAGCAGCTTGTCCAGGGGTGGTACTGAAGCTTTCTTT. The encoded protein is CASSLSRGGTEAFF.

This sequence joins TRBV5-1 and TRBJ2-7; 7 bases map to TRBD2. With 4 bases clipped from V and 4 bases from J, the junction kept 17 bases outside the gene matches. The CDR3 runs to 17 residues. CDR1 and CDR2 from the germline V gene are SGHRS and YFSETQ. The CDR3: CASSPTIASGILYEQYF. The CDR3 DNA is TGCGCCAGCAGCCCAACCATAGCCAGCGGGATTTTGTACGAGCAGTACTTC.

This chain connects TRBV2 to TRBJ1-5, with D possibly being TRBD1 (6 bases). There are 16 residues in the CDR3. The germline gives CDR1 SNHLY, CDR2 FYNNEI. The germline V and J ends were trimmed by 2 bases and 1 base, with 12 bases remaining between them. CDR3 bases: TGTGCCAGCAGTGAACAGGAGGGGGGGAGCAATCAGCCCCAGCATTTT. The encoded protein is CASSEQEGGSNQPQHF. The variable domain in full, with the rest retrieved from reference TRBV2 and TRBJ1-5, is EPEVTQTPSHQVTQMGQEVILRCVPISNHLYFYWYRQILGQKVEFLVSFYNNEISEKSEIFDDQFSVERPDGSNFTLKIRSTKLEDSAMYFCASSEQEGGSNQPQHFGDGTRLSIL.

The chain has TRBV24-1 and TRBJ2-1; 11 positions agree with TRBD2. V lost 1 base, J lost 7 bases, and 5 bases stayed unmatched. CDR1 KGHDR and CDR2 SFDVKD come from the germline V gene. This CDR3 has 16 residues. CDR3 sequence (DNA): TGTGCCACCAGTGATTTTTATAGCGGGAGGGAAAATGAGCAGTTCTTC. Protein sequence: CATSDFYSGRENEQFF.

This chain uses TRBV12-2 with TRBJ1-5; the table's D call, TRBD1, has no DNA check behind it. TRBV12-2 corresponds to a pseudogene. The CDR3 is made up of 15 amino acids. The CDR3 DNA reads as TGTGCAAGTCGCTTAAGCAGGGTAGTAGGTCAGCCCCAGCATTTT. This codes for CASRLSRVVGQPQHF.

The chain joins TRBV7-9 to TRBJ2-7; D not resolved. CDR3 length: 12 residues. Germline CDR1 is SEHNR and CDR2 is FQNEAQ (reference sequence). The V end lost 4 bases, the J end lost 1 base, and 5 bases lay between the germline ends. In DNA form, the CDR3 reads TGTGCCAGCAGCTCTATTTCCTACGAGCAGTACTTC. It encodes CASSSISYEQYF.

This clone was detected once. V usage is TRBV7-9 and J usage is TRBJ2-7; 10 nucleotides align to TRBD2. V trimming: 5 bases; J trimming: 0 bases; junction bases outside the gene matches: 4. This CDR3 is built from 15 residues. CDR1 and CDR2 from the germline V gene are SEHNR and FQNEAQ (reference sequence). The CDR3 nucleotides are TGTGCCAGCAGCCCCTCTAGCGGGAGCTCCTACGAGCAGTACTTC. Protein sequence: CASSPSSGSSYEQYF.